This TCR beta chain derives from a study of blood T cell repertoires in COVID-19. Study at large: Both acute and convalescent COVID-19 samples were obtained from the United States, Italy and Spain.

In germline, CDR1 is LGHDT, CDR2 YNNKEL (reference sequence). With V trimmed by 5 bases and J by 0 bases, 5 bases remained unmatched. There are 15 residues in the CDR3. Libraries were prepared by immunoSEQ multiplex PCR; TCRdb keeps only in-frame clonotypes and omits some of them. The table shows some 160,000 clones, with around 84% occurring only once. This clone was picked up a small number of times. The clonotype comes from an elderly woman with COVID-19, enrolled during active disease. The chain has TRBV3-1 (or the pseudogene TRBV3-2) and TRBJ2-5, with TRBD2 matching over 8 bases. The specimen was peripheral blood. CDR3 nucleotide sequence: TGTGCCAGCAGCTACTTAGCGGGGTACCAAGAGACCCAGTACTTC. Protein sequence: CASSYLAGYQETQYF.